This note documents a single T cell receptor (beta chain) sequence. What it binds is not known. Before sequencing, viral peptide pools were used by the ViraFEST assay to expand antigen-specific CD4+ T cells. CD4+ T cell isolation took place after approximately ten days of culture. Recipients of the vaccine had no prior SARS-CoV-2 infection and negative nucleocapsid antibodies. Wells containing a few million PBMC each were cultured with roughly 10 IU/ml IL-2 and around 10 ug/ml peptides. Data came from immunoSEQ multiplex PCR; TCRdb stores just in-frame clones and leaves some out. The repertoire holds about 73,000 clones, with roughly 74% as singletons. This sample was taken from a study of vaccination effects on CD4 cells after COVID-19. The clonotype originates from a human donor who received a COVID-19 vaccine. The starting material was CD4+ T cells from PBMCs cultured with HCoV-NL63 spike peptides, obtained before COVID-19 vaccination.

CDR3 sequence: CASSLSRGREKLFF. In nucleotides, the CDR3 is TGTGCCAGCAGTTTAAGCAGGGGGCGTGAAAAACTGTTTTTT. The rearrangement uses TRBV27 and TRBJ1-4, with 8 positions matching TRBD1. Germline V CDR1 and CDR2: MNHEY, SMNVEV (reference sequence). V was clipped by 2 bases and J by 7 bases; unmatched bases: 3. The CDR3 has 14 residues.